The 9 T cell receptor beta chains below were found in one sample sequenced in a study of blood T cell repertoires in COVID-19. Method: immunoSEQ multiplex PCR; TCRdb's copy keeps in-frame clones and lacks some. The table records roughly 400,000 clones, roughly 86% of them present only once. Sample: PBMCs or T cells enriched from blood (not recorded which). These receptors all stem from a woman aged 25 to 39 who had recovered from COVID-19.

The chain links TRBV7-8 to TRBJ1-2; D gene uncertain. Trimming stripped 4 bases from V and 7 bases from J, with 16 bases between. The germline V gene encodes CDR1 SGHVS and CDR2 FQNEAQ. The length of the CDR3 is 14 residues. CDR3 sequence: CASSSYNFRVGYTF. CDR3 bases: TGTGCCAGCAGCTCCTATAACTTCCGGGTTGGCTACACCTTC.

The chain recombines TRBV24-1 with TRBJ2-7; the match to TRBD1 covers 11 bases. Unmatched junction bases numbered 3, after V lost 5 bases and J lost 7 bases. Germline V lookup: CDR1 KGHDR, CDR2 SFDVKD. CDR3 length: 13 residues. The CDR3 nucleotides are TGTGCCACCAGTGGGACAGGGGGCAGGGAGCAGTACTTC. Its translation is CATSGTGGREQYF.

This clone was seen only a few times. The chain uses TRBV11-2 and TRBJ2-2, with 7 bases fitting TRBD1. The CDR3 is 15 amino acids. V shed 2 bases, J shed 6 bases, and the junction held 6 bases outside the gene matches. CDR1 is SGHAT, CDR2 FQNNGV, per germline. This CDR3 reads CASSLKGADAGELFF. CDR3 bases: TGTGCCAGCAGCTTAAAGGGGGCCGACGCCGGGGAGCTGTTTTTT.

This chain uses TRBV4-2 with TRBJ1-4; TRBD1 might be the D (5 bases). The CDR3 runs 14 residues. V lost 2 bases and J 5 bases, leaving 9 bases between the germline ends. From germline, CDR1 is LGHNA and CDR2 YNFKEQ. CDR3 sequence (DNA): TGTGCCAGCAGCCAAAGACAGATAAATGAAAAACTGTTTTTT. Its translation is CASSQRQINEKLFF.

The V call is TRBV1, the J call TRBJ2-3; the D call TRBD2 from the table was never checked on the DNA. TRBV1 is marked as a pseudogene. The CDR3 extends over 18 amino acids. CDR3 sequence: CTSSQGYSGGANTDTQYF. Written as DNA, the CDR3 is TGCACCAGCAGCCAAGGTTATAGCGGGGGGGCAAACACAGATACGCAGTATTTT.

J is TRBJ2-7 and V is TRBV28; D remains unclear. The germline gives CDR1 MDHEN, CDR2 SYDVKM. Deletions cut 6 bases from V and 5 bases from J, with 20 bases between. This CDR3 comprises 15 residues. CDR3 coding DNA: TGTGCCAGCAGGCTTCAACACCCGTCGCAACACGAGCAGTACTTC. It codes for CASRLQHPSQHEQYF. The full variable domain, its missing parts supplied by reference TRBV28 and TRBJ2-7, is DVKVTQSSRYLVKRTGEKVFLECVQDMDHENMFWYRQDPGLGLRLIYFSYDVKMKEKGDIPEGYSVSREKKERFSLILESASTNQTSMYLCASRLQHPSQHEQYFGPGTRLTVT.

The chain has TRBV12-3 or TRBV12-4 and TRBJ2-5, with 7 bases aligning to TRBD1. This CDR3 region has 13 residues. The ends lost 5 bases at V and 4 bases at J; junction bases unmatched: 4. The CDR3 sequence: CASSDDRAETQYF. The CDR3 DNA reads as TGTGCCAGCAGTGACGACAGGGCAGAGACCCAGTACTTC.

The V gene is TRBV28, the J gene TRBJ1-1, with D tentatively TRBD1 (6 bases). The CDR3 length is 16 residues. CDR1 MDHEN and CDR2 SYDVKM come from the germline V gene. Trimming took off 1 base at V and 6 bases at J, with 18 bases between the two ends. CDR3 nucleotide sequence: TGTGCCAGCAGTTTATCCTCAGACAGGCTTCATTCTGAAGCTTTCTTT. Its protein product is CASSLSSDRLHSEAFF.

The DNA of the CDR3 is TGTGCCAGCAGCCGAGGACAGGATAGCAATCAGCCCCAGCATTTT. Translation: CASSRGQDSNQPQHF. V usage is TRBV7-9 and J usage is TRBJ1-5, with 7 bases aligning to TRBD1. This CDR3 contains 15 residues. The trim removed 5 bases at V and 0 bases at J, leaving 4 bases unmatched. Germline CDR1 is SEHNR and CDR2 is FQNEAQ (reference sequence).